Included here is one TCR beta chain sequence, with context. Its specificity is not known. The sample is drawn from a study of post-analysis software for immune sequencing data. The wider study: Relapsing-remitting, secondary progressive and progressive-relapsing courses of multiple sclerosis were included.

Unique molecular identifiers featured in each of the TCR beta cDNA libraries. Each batch of roughly 1 to 11 million T cells produced 450,000 to 500,000 cDNA molecules. MiXCR was run by TCRdb on the PCR reads, yielding one entry per CDR3 protein. The table has hundreds of thousands of distinct CDR3 sequences, about 27% seen once. This CDR3 is 15 amino acids long. Per germline, CDR1 ENHRY and CDR2 SYGVKD. V was trimmed by 4 bases and J by 6 bases, leaving 16 bases between them. The study's findings and limits: Roughly five TRBV segments, including TRBV5-6, TRBV5-1 and TRBV20-1, were more frequent in patients than controls.

Material: blood. The chain employs TRBV10-3 and TRBJ1-3; D is undetermined. This clonotype was sampled from a girl aged 10-17 years with multiple sclerosis. Here the CDR3 reads CAISARAEIVNTIYF. For the CDR3, the DNA is TGTGCCATCAGTGCTCGGGCGGAAATCGTAAACACCATATATTTT.